A single sample is the source of the 21 T cell receptor beta chains below, sequenced in a study of post-analysis software for immune sequencing data. These receptors are not linked to any known antigen. Overall study results and limits: Among five TRBV segments more frequent in patients than controls were TRBV5-6, TRBV5-1 and TRBV20-1.

Unique molecular identifiers tagged the TCR beta cDNA libraries. Each CDR3 protein gets one entry after TCRdb re-called the PCR reads with MiXCR. Of hundreds of thousands of distinct CDR3 sequences listed, 40% to 50% were seen once; the top ten hold 1.5% to 2%. The source material was blood. These receptors came from a girl aged 5 to 17 with multiple sclerosis.

The V call is TRBV7-2, the J call TRBJ2-5; D possibly corresponds to TRBD1 (6 bases). The germline V gene has CDR1 SGHTA and CDR2 FQGNSA. CDR3 size: 13 residues. V was cut by 4 bases and J by 4 bases, with 10 bases left in between. CDR3 region: CASSSRGTETQYF. For the CDR3, the DNA is TGTGCCAGCAGCTCAAGGGGGACAGAGACCCAGTACTTC.

There are many counts of this clonotype. The chain employs TRBV4-2 and TRBJ2-7; the match to TRBD2 covers 13 bases. The V segment lost 3 bases and the J segment 5 bases; nucleotides outside the gene matches: 4. Germline lookup yields CDR1 LGHNA and CDR2 YNFKEQ. This CDR3 has 15 amino acids. The CDR3 is CASSQTSGGIDEQYF. In nucleotides, the CDR3 is TGTGCCAGCAGCCAGACTAGCGGGGGGATCGACGAGCAGTACTTC.

The rearrangement uses TRBV12-3 or TRBV12-4 and TRBJ2-7; maybe TRBD1 (6 bases). The better agreement between TRBJ2-4 and the DNA end casts doubt on the J call. The length of the CDR3 is 14 residues. The CDR3 nucleotides are TGTGCCAGCAGATCAGCCGGGACATCGAACATTCAGTACTTC. Translation gives CASRSAGTSNIQYF.

This sequence joins TRBV5-1 and TRBJ2-3, with 11 nucleotides matching TRBD2. With V trimmed by 0 bases and J by 3 bases, 6 bases remained unmatched. CDR1 is SGHRS and CDR2 is YFSETQ in the germline V gene. This CDR3 region has 17 residues. For the CDR3, the DNA is TGCGCCAGCAGCTTGGTAGCGGGAGGGCCCCAGACAGATACGCAGTATTTT. Protein sequence: CASSLVAGGPQTDTQYF.

CDR3 sequence reads: CASNYRILHGYTF. CDR3 bases: TGTGCCAGCAATTACCGGATCCTCCATGGCTACACCTTC. This chain uses TRBV12-3 or TRBV12-4 with TRBJ1-2; D gene uncertain. There are 13 residues in the CDR3. The V and J ends lost 7 bases and 6 bases respectively, with 15 bases between them.

This chain links TRBV4-2 with TRBJ2-1, with 10 positions matching TRBD2. CDR3 length: 16 residues. The V gene end was trimmed by 0 bases and the J gene end by 5 bases; junction bases not matched to a gene: 4. Germline CDR1 is LGHNA and CDR2 is YNFKEQ. The CDR3 nucleotides are TGTGCCAGCAGCCAAGAACGAGCGGGAGGGGACAATGAGCAGTTCTTC. Its translation: CASSQERAGGDNEQFF.

The chain recombines TRBV3-1 with TRBJ2-7, with 8 bases matching TRBD2. The CDR3 has 16 amino acids. V lost 0 bases to trimming and J lost 3 bases; unmatched junction nucleotides: 7. Germline V gene sequence: CDR1 LGHDT, CDR2 YNNKEL (reference sequence). CDR3 nucleotide sequence: TGTGCCAGCAGCCAAGATTCAGCGGGAGTAGGCTACGAGCAGTACTTC. Its translation: CASSQDSAGVGYEQYF.

The chain is built from TRBV7-9 and TRBJ1-2; D gene ambiguous. V was pared by 1 base and J by 4 bases, with 13 bases between. In germline, CDR1 is SEHNR, CDR2 FQNEAQ (reference sequence). The CDR3 runs 15 residues. The CDR3: CASSLVGSNIYGYTF. Written as DNA, the CDR3 is TGTGCCAGCAGCTTAGTGGGCAGCAACATCTATGGCTACACCTTC.

This clonotype was detected only once. V gene TRBV7-9 combines with J gene TRBJ2-7, with TRBD2 matching over 7 bases. The V gene's germline CDR1 is SEHNR and CDR2 FQNEAQ (reference sequence). With 1 base clipped from V and 6 bases from J, the junction kept 6 bases outside the gene matches. This CDR3 comprises 14 residues. The CDR3 is CASSLVSGGGEQYF. In DNA form, the CDR3 reads TGTGCCAGCAGCTTAGTATCGGGAGGAGGCGAGCAGTACTTC.

This clonotype was seen a handful of times. This rearrangement joins TRBV12-3 or TRBV12-4 to TRBJ2-5, with D possibly matching TRBD2 (5 bases). V was pared by 5 bases and J by 3 bases, with 13 bases between. The CDR3 has 14 residues. The CDR3 reads CASSPGIAKETQYF. In nucleotides, the CDR3 is TGTGCCAGCAGTCCCGGGATTGCTAAAGAGACCCAGTACTTC.

The J gene is TRBJ1-2, the V gene TRBV25-1; TRBD1 is a possible D gene (6 bases). In germline, CDR1 is MGHDK, CDR2 SYGVNS. V was trimmed by 7 bases and J by 8 bases, leaving 23 bases between them. This CDR3 contains 15 residues. The CDR3 reads CASTDRGQGWGGYTF. In DNA form, the CDR3 reads TGTGCCAGCACCGATCGGGGGCAGGGCTGGGGCGGCTACACCTTC.

At least ten counts were recorded for this clonotype. The gene calls are TRBV20-1 and TRBJ2-5, with 7 bases matching TRBD1. This CDR3 contains 12 residues. Germline CDR1 is DFQATT and CDR2 is SNEGSKA (reference sequence). V dropped 6 bases and J dropped 4; count of bases not matched to a gene: 5. The CDR3 region is CSATGSGETQYF. The CDR3, as DNA: TGCAGTGCGACAGGGTCGGGAGAGACCCAGTACTTC.

The rearrangement links TRBV6-2 or TRBV6-3 to TRBJ1-2; TRBD1 aligns across 9 bases. The CDR3 length is 17 residues. The V gene end was trimmed by 0 bases and the J gene end by 6 bases; junction bases not matched to a gene: 11. Germline V gene lookup returns CDR1 MNHEY and CDR2 SVGEGT. CDR3 nucleotides: TGTGCCAGCAGTTACTCGATTCGCACAGGGGGCGGCGATGGCTACACCTTC. Protein: CASSYSIRTGGGDGYTF.

V usage is TRBV4-1 and J usage is TRBJ1-2; weak D call: TRBD1 (6 bases). The CDR3 is 14 residues long. CDR1 MGHRA and CDR2 YSYEKL come from the germline V gene. Trimming took off 1 base at V and 5 bases at J, with 11 bases between the two ends. The CDR3: CASSQGTARYGYTF. The CDR3 bases are TGCGCCAGCAGCCAAGGGACAGCCAGATATGGCTACACCTTC.

The chain has TRBV20-1 and TRBJ2-1, with D perhaps matching TRBD2 (6 bases). The CDR3 extends over 15 amino acids. Trimming pared 0 bases from V and 8 bases from J, leaving 17 bases between. CDR1 is DFQATT and CDR2 is SNEGSKA in the germline V gene (reference sequence). The CDR3, as DNA: TGCAGTGCTAGAGATGGGGGGACCACCTCTGATGAGCAGTTCTTC. As protein: CSARDGGTTSDEQFF.

This clonotype came up a few times. This sequence joins TRBV20-1 and TRBJ2-4; TRBD1 aligns across 9 bases. The CDR3 loop spans 13 amino acids. Germline V gene lookup returns CDR1 DFQATT and CDR2 SNEGSKA (reference sequence). After removal of 5 bases from V and 7 bases from J, the junction contained 6 bases not matched to a gene. CDR3 sequence: CSAPDRGGNIQYF. The CDR3 DNA reads as TGCAGTGCTCCGGACAGGGGAGGGAACATTCAGTACTTC.

The genes are TRBV20-1 and TRBJ2-7; the D is unclear. V dropped 0 bases and J dropped 0 bases, with 12 bases sitting between them. The CDR3 loop spans 15 amino acids. Germline assignment: CDR1 DFQATT and CDR2 SNEGSKA (reference sequence). CDR3 DNA sequence: TGCAGTGCTAGAGATCCAGTAGCCAGCTCCTACGAGCAGTACTTC. This encodes CSARDPVASSYEQYF.

The J gene is TRBJ1-5, the V gene TRBV7-2; a weak D match, TRBD1 (6 bases). The CDR3 is made up of 14 amino acids. The V end lost 5 bases, the J end lost 3 bases, and 11 bases lay between the germline ends. The germline gives CDR1 SGHTA, CDR2 FQGNSA. CDR3 sequence (DNA): TGTGCCAGCAGCGAAAACAGGGACAATCAGCCCCAGCATTTT. Residues: CASSENRDNQPQHF.

This sequence joins TRBV2 and TRBJ2-5, with D tentatively TRBD1 (5 bases). The germline V gene has CDR1 SNHLY and CDR2 FYNNEI. V dropped 6 bases and J dropped 4 bases, with 18 bases sitting between them. The CDR3 runs to 15 residues. The CDR3 coding sequence is TGTGCCAGCAGGACCAGGTATGACAGAAGAGAGACCCAGTACTTC. Encoded protein: CASRTRYDRRETQYF.

This clonotype turned up a few times. V is TRBV6-6 and J is TRBJ2-7; 8 bases map to TRBD2. The CDR3 covers 15 residues. In germline, CDR1 is MNHNY, CDR2 SVGAGI (reference sequence). J was trimmed by 4 bases and V by 6 bases; bases with no gene match: 11. This CDR3 is CASSLGSGANYEQYF. CDR3 bases: TGTGCCAGCAGCCTAGGTAGCGGGGCTAATTACGAGCAGTACTTC.

This chain uses TRBV4-1 with TRBJ2-1, with D unclear. Per germline, CDR1 MGHRA and CDR2 YSYEKL. The CDR3 totals 11 residues. V was pared by 1 base and J by 10 bases, with 5 bases between. CDR3 coding DNA: TGCGCCAGCAGCCAAGTTGGGGAGCAGTTCTTC. Translation gives CASSQVGEQFF.